This TCR beta chain was retrieved from a study of blood T cell repertoires in COVID-19. About the research overall: The samples span acute and convalescent COVID-19 from the United States, Italy and Spain. Sources were T cells, B-cell-depleted T cells, or PBMCs; the material itself was cDNA or gDNA.

CDR1 is MNHEY, CDR2 SVGAGI, per germline. The germline V and J ends were trimmed by 7 bases and 0 bases, with 10 bases remaining between them. This CDR3 spans 13 amino acids. The authors' processing: By means of reference gene primer amplification, nucleated cell counts were estimated. The repertoire was sequenced with immunoSEQ multiplex PCR; TCRdb's copy has only in-frame clones and lacks some. The V and J calls and clone size were taken over from that table, and D and trimming were inferred from the DNA. The repertoire includes over 250,000 clones, roughly 80% of them detected once, and over 4% sits in the top ten. Each exposed participant met a COVID-19 case in the 2 weeks preceding study entry.

This chain connects TRBV6-5 to TRBJ2-7; D gene unclear. The sequenced sample was PBMCs or T cells enriched from blood (not recorded which). The sequence derives from a man in his forties or fifties who had been exposed to COVID-19. CDR3 bases: TGTGCCAGCACACTATCCCGCTCCTACGAGCAGTACTTC. As protein: CASTLSRSYEQYF.